These 13 T cell receptor beta chains share one sample of origin, sequenced in a study of early T cells in non-severe SARS-CoV-2 infection (dated by TCRdb to 2020 to 2022). The library came from 5' RACE. Sequencing relied on a NextSeq 500. The raw public data were reprocessed by TCRdb itself: fastp quality trimming at Q25, MiXCR clonotype calling, in-frame beta chains only. For every CDR3 protein sequence, its rows merge into one entry that carries the most common genes and DNA. A total of tens of thousands of distinct CDR3 sequences appear in this sample, approximately 12% of them only once. The ten biggest clones cover approximately 4.5% of the sample. The sequencing sample was made of whole blood. These receptors originate from an adult who was a healthcare worker with PCR-confirmed SARS-CoV-2 infection or an uninfected control (not recorded which).

This clonotype was found many times. The chain recombines TRBV6-4 with TRBJ1-2, with TRBD1 matching 7 bases. Germline assignment: CDR1 MRHNA and CDR2 SNTAGT. The CDR3 is 13 amino acids. V lost 6 bases and J lost 2; bases outside the gene matches: 3. CDR3 region: CASSQGQNYGYTF. DNA for the CDR3: TGTGCCAGCAGCCAGGGACAGAACTATGGCTACACCTTC.

In its sample, this clonotype was seen a few times. The genes are TRBV27 and TRBJ2-5; 12 bases align to TRBD2. The V gene's germline CDR1 is MNHEY and CDR2 SMNVEV (reference sequence). The CDR3 extends over 16 amino acids. Trimming at V came to 6 bases and at J to 5 bases, leaving 10 bases not matched to a gene. The CDR3 bases are TGTGCCAGCAGCCCCGGACTAGCGGGGAAACGGGAGACCCAGTACTTC. It specifies CASSPGLAGKRETQYF.

This clonotype came up many times. The rearrangement joins TRBV24-1 to TRBJ2-3; 7 nucleotides agree with TRBD1. The CDR3 has 12 residues. Germline V gene data show CDR1 as KGHDR and CDR2 as SFDVKD. Unmatched junction bases numbered 3, after V lost 11 bases and J lost 2 bases. The CDR3 spells CAIGQATDTQYF. The CDR3 bases are TGTGCCATAGGACAGGCCACAGATACGCAGTATTTT.

The rearrangement joins TRBV30 to TRBJ1-2; D gene unclear. The CDR3 runs 14 residues. From germline, CDR1 is GTSNPN and CDR2 SVGIG (reference sequence). V dropped 1 base and J dropped 4 bases, with 13 bases sitting between them. The CDR3 DNA is TGTGCCTGGAGTGATTCCGTTGCGATCTATGGCTACACCTTC. It specifies CAWSDSVAIYGYTF. The complete variable domain, with remaining parts taken from reference TRBV30 and TRBJ1-2, reads SQTIHQWPATLVQPVGSPLSLECTVEGTSNPNLYWYRQAAGRGLQLLFYSVGIGQISSEVPQNLSASRPQDRQFILSSKKLLLSDSGFYLCAWSDSVAIYGYTFGSGTRLTVV.

The table lists this clonotype with a few counts. The genes are TRBV7-8 and TRBJ2-7, with no clear D. Germline lookup yields CDR1 SGHVS and CDR2 FQNEAQ. Trimming removed 4 bases from V and 6 bases from J, with 7 bases in between. The CDR3 extends over 11 amino acids. The CDR3 region has the DNA TGTGCCAGCAGCTCTCCAGCCGAGCAGTACTTC. This codes for CASSSPAEQYF.

This chain joins TRBV29-1 and TRBJ2-2; D uncertain. Germline V gene lookup returns CDR1 SQVTM and CDR2 ANQGSEA. V was trimmed by 6 bases and J by 6 bases, leaving 8 bases between them. The CDR3 runs to 11 residues. The CDR3 here is CSVLQSGELFF. Written as DNA, the CDR3 is TGCAGCGTCCTACAGTCCGGGGAGCTGTTTTTT.

This clonotype was seen at least ten times. The chain recombines TRBV20-1 with TRBJ2-1; possible D gene TRBD2, 6 bases. The CDR3 consists of 14 residues. The germline V gene encodes CDR1 DFQATT and CDR2 SNEGSKA (reference sequence). The V end lost 5 bases, the J end lost 9 bases, and 20 bases lay between the germline ends. The chain's CDR3 is CSAARPASVSEQFF. The CDR3 nucleotides are TGCAGTGCTGCGAGACCGGCTAGCGTAAGTGAGCAGTTCTTC.

The sample holds a few counts of this clonotype. This sequence joins TRBV6-6 and TRBJ1-5, with TRBD1 as a possible D gene (6 bases). The ends were cut back, 0 bases at V and 4 bases at J, with 13 bases in the middle. Germline assignment: CDR1 MNHNY and CDR2 SVGAGI (reference sequence). This CDR3 contains 16 residues. In DNA form, the CDR3 reads TGTGCCAGCAGTTACTCGGGGGCCTTCATGAATCAGCCCCAGCATTTT. It encodes CASSYSGAFMNQPQHF.

V is TRBV12-3 or TRBV12-4 and J is TRBJ2-7; 9 positions agree with TRBD2. V was clipped by 5 bases and J by 12 bases; unmatched bases: 5. The CDR3 loop spans 11 amino acids. The CDR3 sequence is CASSASGIRYF. CDR3 bases: TGTGCCAGCAGTGCTAGCGGGATAAGGTACTTC.

V usage is TRBV29-1 and J usage is TRBJ2-3, with 8 positions matching TRBD1. This CDR3 spans 12 amino acids. The trim removed 7 bases at V and 7 bases at J, leaving 7 bases unmatched. Per germline, CDR1 SQVTM and CDR2 ANQGSEA. The CDR3 loop is CSASQGANTQYF. CDR3 in DNA: TGCAGCGCCTCCCAGGGGGCAAATACGCAGTATTTT.

The chain employs TRBV7-9 and TRBJ1-1; D gene unclear. CDR3 length: 12 residues. From germline, CDR1 is SEHNR and CDR2 FQNEAQ (reference sequence). Trimming removed 4 bases at V and 7 bases at J, with 10 bases between. CDR3 bases: TGTGCCAGCAGCTCAGCGGGAGATGAAGCTTTCTTT. This sequence encodes CASSSAGDEAFF.

This clonotype was observed many times. V usage is TRBV27 and J usage is TRBJ1-2; TRBD1 agrees at 9 bases. V lost 6 bases and J lost 5; bases outside the gene matches: 4. The germline V gene has CDR1 MNHEY and CDR2 SMNVEV (reference sequence). This CDR3 is built from 13 residues. Written as DNA, the CDR3 is TGTGCCAGCAGCCTGGGACAGGGTTATGGCTACACCTTC. It translates to CASSLGQGYGYTF.

This clonotype was seen at least ten times. J is TRBJ2-3 and V is TRBV6-6; D not certain. V lost 8 bases and J 6 bases, leaving 18 bases between the germline ends. This CDR3 region has 14 residues. Germline-derived CDR1 and CDR2 are MNHNY and SVGAGI (reference sequence). The chain's CDR3 is CASASSVPTDTQYF. DNA of the CDR3: TGTGCCAGCGCATCTAGTGTCCCTACGGATACGCAGTATTTT.